This T cell receptor beta chain was observed in a study of beta chain features in type 1 diabetes. The study, taken as a whole, reports: Type 1 diabetes patients had TCRB CDR3s that were shorter (moderately but significantly so) in all four CD4+ subsets.

Sequencing targeted expressed TCRB transcripts, as all isolated RNA had been reverse transcribed. About 3.57 million reads per sample on average were obtained from naive, central memory and regulatory T cell samples. Data came from immunoSEQ multiplex PCR; TCRdb stores just in-frame clones and leaves some out. Here the sample spans 150,000 to 200,000 clones, over 55% being singletons. In this sample, this clone turned up a few times. Its antigen is undetermined. The CDR3 covers 12 residues. Germline CDR1 SQVTM, CDR2 ANQGSEA. The V segment lost 6 bases and the J segment 5 bases; nucleotides outside the gene matches: 6. Each of the CD4+ naive, central memory, regulatory and stem cell-like memory populations was sorted via CD45RO/CCR7/CD25/CD127/CD95/CD27.

The chain has TRBV29-1 and TRBJ2-5, with 7 positions matching TRBD1. Sequencing was carried out using naive CD4+ T cells from blood. This receptor was identified in a man younger than 40 with type 1 diabetes. The CDR3 here is CSVRTGEETQYF. The DNA for the CDR3 is TGCAGCGTCAGGACAGGCGAGGAGACCCAGTACTTC.